The 6 T cell receptor beta chains presented below share a single source sample, sequenced in a study of OX40 agonist ivuxolimab in advanced cancers. Sequencing used immunoSEQ multiplex PCR; TCRdb keeps in-frame clones, though not all of them. The table shows about 64,000 clones, with approximately 80% occurring only once. The source was CD4+ or CD8+ T cells sorted from blood, collected in a trial of the OX40 agonist ivuxolimab. The receptor set was obtained from an adult with an advanced solid tumor such as melanoma, head and neck, liver or kidney cancer.

This rearrangement joins TRBV5-4 to TRBJ2-5; TRBD2 matches 9 bases. CDR1 and CDR2 from the germline V gene are SGHNT and YYREEE (reference sequence). The length of the CDR3 is 17 residues. V was clipped by 0 bases and J by 5 bases; unmatched bases: 11. CDR3 bases: TGTGCCAGCAGCTTGGTAAAGCGGGGGGCTACCCGGGAGACCCAGTACTTC. It codes for CASSLVKRGATRETQYF.

The table lists this clone with a few counts. At one end the junction does not follow the germline gene, possibly because of a read error. V gene TRBV7-2 combines with J gene TRBJ2-7, with D tentatively TRBD1 (5 bases). Germline CDR1 SGHTA, CDR2 FQGNSA. There are 15 residues in the CDR3. CDR3 DNA: TGCGCCAGCAGCCAAGCAACAGGTGGGGCCTACGAGCAGTACTTC. As protein: CASSQATGGAYEQYF.

The rearrangement links TRBV5-1 to TRBJ2-2; TRBD2 aligns across 10 bases. Germline CDR1 and CDR2: SGHRS and YFSETQ. This CDR3 is built from 17 residues. J was trimmed by 1 base and V by 0 bases; bases with no gene match: 3. The CDR3 DNA follows: TGCGCCAGCAGCTTGGCTAGCGGGGGCATGAACACCGGGGAGCTGTTTTTT. Translated: CASSLASGGMNTGELFF.

The count of this clone is one. The chain uses TRBV19 and TRBJ2-4; no firm D call. This CDR3 is built from 14 residues. Trimming pared 4 bases from V and 0 bases from J, leaving 7 bases between. The germline CDR1 and CDR2 sequences are LNHDA and SQIVND (reference sequence). The CDR3 reads CASSNLQAKNIQYF. CDR3 coding DNA: TGTGCCAGTAGTAACCTCCAAGCCAAAAACATTCAGTACTTC.

The chain is built from TRBV7-2 and TRBJ1-1, with a tentative D call TRBD1 (6 bases). V was trimmed by 5 bases and J by 1 base, leaving 14 bases between them. Germline V lookup: CDR1 SGHTA, CDR2 FQGNSA. The CDR3 loop spans 15 amino acids. CDR3: CASSIGDRRNTEAFF. The DNA of the CDR3 is TGTGCCAGCAGCATAGGCGACAGGAGGAACACTGAAGCTTTCTTT. Looking up the rest from reference TRBV7-2 and TRBJ1-1 gives the full variable domain: GAGVSQSPSNKVTEKGKDVELRCDPISGHTALYWYRQSLGQGLEFLIYFQGNSAPDKSGLPSDRFSAERTGGSVSTLTIQRTQQEDSAVYLCASSIGDRRNTEAFFGQGTRLTVV.

This chain links TRBV5-1 with TRBJ1-5; D gene unclear. Per germline, CDR1 SGHRS and CDR2 YFSETQ. This CDR3 is built from 15 residues. The V and J ends lost 1 base and 4 bases respectively, with 12 bases between them. CDR3 coding DNA: TGCGCCAGCAGCTTGTTAGGCGAAAGGAATCAGCCCCAGCATTTT. Its translation: CASSLLGERNQPQHF.